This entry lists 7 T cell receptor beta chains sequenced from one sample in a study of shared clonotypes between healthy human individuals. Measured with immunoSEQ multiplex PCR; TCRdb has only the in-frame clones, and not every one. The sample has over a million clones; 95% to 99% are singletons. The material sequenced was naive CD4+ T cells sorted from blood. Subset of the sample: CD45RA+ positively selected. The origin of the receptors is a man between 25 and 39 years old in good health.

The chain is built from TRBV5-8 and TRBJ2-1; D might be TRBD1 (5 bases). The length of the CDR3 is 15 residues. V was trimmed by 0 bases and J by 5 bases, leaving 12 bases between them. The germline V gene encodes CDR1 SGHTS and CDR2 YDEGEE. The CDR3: CASSLGDSFNNEQFF. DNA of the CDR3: TGTGCCAGCAGCTTGGGCGACAGCTTCAACAATGAGCAGTTCTTC.

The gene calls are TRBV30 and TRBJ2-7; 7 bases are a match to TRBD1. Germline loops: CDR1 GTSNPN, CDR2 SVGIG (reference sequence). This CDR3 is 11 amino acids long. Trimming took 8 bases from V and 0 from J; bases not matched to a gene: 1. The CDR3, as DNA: TGTGCCGGGACAGTCTCCTACGAGCAGTACTTC. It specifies CAGTVSYEQYF.

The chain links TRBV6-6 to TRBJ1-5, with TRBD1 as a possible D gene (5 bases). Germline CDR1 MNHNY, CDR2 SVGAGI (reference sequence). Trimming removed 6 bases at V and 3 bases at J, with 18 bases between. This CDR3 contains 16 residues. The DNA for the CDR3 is TGTGCCAGCAGCCCCCTATTCCAGGGAAACAATCAGCCCCAGCATTTT. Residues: CASSPLFQGNNQPQHF.

CDR3 coding DNA: TGCGCCAGCAGCCCGGGACTAGCGGGCTCTGGGGCCAACGTCCTGACTTTC. It yields the protein CASSPGLAGSGANVLTF. This rearrangement joins TRBV5-1 to TRBJ2-6; TRBD2 aligns across 12 bases. V was pared by 4 bases and J by 0 bases, with 2 bases of the junction left unmatched. The V gene's germline CDR1 is SGHRS and CDR2 YFSETQ. The CDR3 spans 17 residues. Full variable domain (missing parts from reference TRBV5-1 and TRBJ2-6): KAGVTQTPRYLIKTRGQQVTLSCSPISGHRSVSWYQQTPGQGLQFLFEYFSETQRNKGNFPGRFSGRQFSNSRSEMNVSTLELGDSALYLCASSPGLAGSGANVLTFGAGSRLTVL.

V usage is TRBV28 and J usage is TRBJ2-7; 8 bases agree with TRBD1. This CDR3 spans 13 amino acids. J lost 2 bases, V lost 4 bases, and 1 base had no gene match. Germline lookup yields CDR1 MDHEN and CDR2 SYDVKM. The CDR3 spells CASSWGQAYEQYF. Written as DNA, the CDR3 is TGTGCCAGCAGTTGGGGACAGGCCTACGAGCAGTACTTC.

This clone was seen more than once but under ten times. The CDR3 DNA reads TGTGCCTGGAGTGTAATTCTATCTGGGGCCAACGTCCTGACTTTC. As protein: CAWSVILSGANVLTF. This sequence joins TRBV30 and TRBJ2-6; the D is unclear. V lost 0 bases and J lost 1, with 7 bases in between. The CDR3 loop spans 15 amino acids. From germline, CDR1 is GTSNPN and CDR2 SVGIG (reference sequence).

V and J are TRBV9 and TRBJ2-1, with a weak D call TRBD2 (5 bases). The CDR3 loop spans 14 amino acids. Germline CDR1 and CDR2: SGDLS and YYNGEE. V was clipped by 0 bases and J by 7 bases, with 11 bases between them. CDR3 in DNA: TGTGCCAGCAGCGTAGGGCTAGCTTGGAATGAGCAGTTCTTC. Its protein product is CASSVGLAWNEQFF. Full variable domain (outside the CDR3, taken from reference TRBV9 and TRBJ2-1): DSGVTQTPKHLITATGQRVTLRCSPRSGDLSVYWYQQSLDQGLQFLIQYYNGEERAKGNILERFSAQQFPDLHSELNLSSLELGDSALYFCASSVGLAWNEQFFGPGTRLTVL.